The clone carrying this T cell receptor beta chain appeared many times. Its specificity is not known. Quantitative barcoded 5'-RACE was used to prepare TCR beta libraries. MiXCR was run by TCRdb on the 5' RACE reads, yielding one entry per CDR3 protein. Of approximately 260,000 distinct CDR3 sequences in the sample, around 9.1% were seen once. This specimen comes from a study of CD8 T cells in ankylosing spondylitis. Study-wide results and caveats: Reports of some motif variants in reactive arthritis synovial fluid and blood predate this one.

Germline assignment: CDR1 MGHRA and CDR2 YSYEKL. CDR3 length equals 14 residues. Trimming at V came to 4 bases and at J to 8 bases, leaving 6 bases not matched to a gene. What was sequenced was blood, either unsorted or a sorted T cell fraction (not recorded which). The chain uses TRBV4-1 and TRBJ1-3; TRBD1 aligns across 9 bases. This sequence was found in a male donor with ankylosing spondylitis or in good health (not recorded which). The CDR3 here is CASSPDRGIHTIYF. As DNA, the CDR3 is TGCGCCAGCAGCCCGGACAGGGGTATTCACACCATATATTTT.